This TCR beta chain was captured in a study of cytomegalovirus exposure and HLA in healthy donors. Study as a whole: In a previous analysis, approximately 110 million unique TCR beta sequences were found from 150 million to 200 million T cells.

Study-wide findings and caveats: Sequencing likely produced, as an artifact, a cluster of highly shared sequence variants.

To note about this clone: Its target is not known.

The germline V gene has CDR1 KGHSH and CDR2 LQKENI. After removal of 3 bases from V and 2 bases from J, the junction contained 10 bases not matched to a gene. The CDR3 is made up of 16 amino acids. Though nominally healthy at sampling, donors likely had unrecorded immune exposures. Amplification used 60 Vbeta primers and 13 Jbeta primers. TCRdb's table, derived via immunoSEQ multiplex PCR, lists solely in-frame clones and lacks some. The sample includes some 160,000 clones, over 75% of them seen just once. The rearrangement uses TRBV18 and TRBJ2-7; TRBD2 aligns across 7 bases. The TCR comes from a woman aged 50 to 60 in good health and CMV-seronegative. Sequences were obtained from PBMCs. CDR3 DNA: TGTGCCAGCTCACCCTGGGAGGGTAGCGGTACCTACGAGCAGTACTTC. Its protein is CASSPWEGSGTYEQYF.